The 20 T cell receptor beta chains given below trace back to one sample, sequenced in a study of blood T cell repertoires in COVID-19. Some clones are missing from TCRdb's copy, which holds only in-frame ones; the method was immunoSEQ multiplex PCR. The data contain approximately 90,000 clones, approximately 86% of them singletons. Material for sequencing was peripheral blood. The receptors here all came from a man aged 60-69 years with acute or convalescent COVID-19.

The chain recombines TRBV24-1 with TRBJ1-2, with D unresolved. This CDR3 region has 17 residues. V was trimmed by 9 bases and J by 5 bases, leaving 27 bases between them. Germline CDR1 reads KGHDR; CDR2 reads SFDVKD. Here the CDR3 reads CATAQSRWPGEAYGYTF. DNA of the CDR3: TGTGCCACCGCCCAATCCCGGTGGCCGGGAGAAGCATATGGCTACACCTTC.

V usage is TRBV6-5 and J usage is TRBJ1-2, with D perhaps TRBD1 (5 bases). Germline values: CDR1 MNHEY, CDR2 SVGAGI. The CDR3 spans 13 residues. The ends were cut back, 7 bases at V and 4 bases at J, with 13 bases in the middle. Here the CDR3 reads CASNGHSSYGYTF. CDR3 nucleotide sequence: TGTGCCAGCAATGGACATTCCTCCTATGGCTACACCTTC.

V is TRBV6-5 and J is TRBJ1-1, with a tentative D call TRBD1 (6 bases). The CDR3 is 12 amino acids. Germline V gene lookup returns CDR1 MNHEY and CDR2 SVGAGI. Trimming cost V 6 bases and J 12 bases, with 17 bases left between them. CDR3 amino acids: CASRDILQGSFF. The CDR3 DNA reads TGTGCCAGCAGGGACATATTACAGGGTTCTTTCTTT.

This rearrangement joins TRBV7-9 to TRBJ2-2; the match to TRBD1 covers 8 bases. The CDR3 runs to 16 residues. The V and J ends lost 5 bases and 1 base, in that order; junction bases with no gene match: 6. Germline V gene sequence: CDR1 SEHNR, CDR2 FQNEAQ (reference sequence). The CDR3 sequence: CASSPDRDKNTGELFF. DNA of the CDR3: TGTGCCAGCAGCCCGGACAGGGACAAGAACACCGGGGAGCTGTTTTTT.

The DNA of the CDR3 is TGTGCCAGCAGTTGGGACAGTAACACTGAAGCTTTCTTT. Encoded protein: CASSWDSNTEAFF. The chain carries TRBV6-5 and TRBJ1-1; 7 bases are a match to TRBD1. Germline lookup yields CDR1 MNHEY and CDR2 SVGAGI. This CDR3 comprises 13 residues. V lost 4 bases, J lost 2 bases, and 1 base stayed unmatched.

This clone was detected a few times. The rearrangement uses TRBV5-4 and TRBJ2-7; TRBD2 agrees at 11 bases. The CDR3 has 16 residues. With 3 bases clipped from V and 4 bases from J, the junction kept 9 bases outside the gene matches. Germline assignment: CDR1 SGHNT and CDR2 YYREEE (reference sequence). The chain's CDR3 is CASSSQTTSGSYEQYF. The CDR3 DNA reads as TGTGCCAGCAGCTCCCAGACTACTAGCGGGAGTTACGAGCAGTACTTC. The full variable domain, rest sourced from reference TRBV5-4 and TRBJ2-7, is ETGVTQSPTHLIKTRGQQVTLRCSSQSGHNTVSWYQQALGQGPQFIFQYYREEENGRGNFPPRFSGLQFPNYSSELNVNALELDDSALYLCASSSQTTSGSYEQYFGPGTRLTVT.

The genes are TRBV7-9 and TRBJ1-2, with 7 bases aligning to TRBD1. With V trimmed by 2 bases and J by 7 bases, 4 bases remained unmatched. Germline values: CDR1 SEHNR, CDR2 FQNEAQ (reference sequence). CDR3 length equals 13 residues. Here the CDR3 reads CASSLKGGVGYTF. For the CDR3, the DNA is TGTGCCAGCAGCTTAAAAGGGGGCGTTGGCTACACCTTC. Full variable domain (outside the CDR3, taken from reference TRBV7-9 and TRBJ1-2): DTGVSQNPRHKITKRGQNVTFRCDPISEHNRLYWYRQTLGQGPEFLTYFQNEAQLEKSRLLSDRFSAERPKGSFSTLEIQRTEQGDSAMYLCASSLKGGVGYTFGSGTRLTVV.

DNA for the CDR3: TGTGCTAGTGGTTTGGTAATGGGGCCGGGTGAGCAGTTCTTC. Encoded protein: CASGLVMGPGEQFF. The chain couples TRBV12-5 to TRBJ2-1, with a tentative D call TRBD1 (5 bases). The V gene's germline CDR1 is LGHNT and CDR2 FRNRAP. Deletions cut 0 bases from V and 9 bases from J, with 12 bases between. This CDR3 has 14 amino acids.

This chain links TRBV5-6 with TRBJ1-4, with D perhaps TRBD1 (5 bases). Germline values: CDR1 SGHDT, CDR2 YYEEEE. The CDR3 runs to 18 residues. The V end lost 0 bases, the J end lost 5 bases, and 20 bases lay between the germline ends. The CDR3 here is CASSLGPGGAGINEKLFF. The CDR3 DNA reads as TGTGCCAGCAGCTTGGGACCGGGCGGGGCGGGAATAAATGAAAAACTGTTTTTT.

The V and J genes are TRBV6-6 and TRBJ1-2; D is possibly TRBD1 (5 bases). The germline CDR1 and CDR2 sequences are MNHNY and SVGAGI (reference sequence). This CDR3 is built from 14 residues. V was shortened by 0 bases and J by 7 bases, with 12 bases between the two germline ends. The CDR3, as DNA: TGTGCCAGCAGTTACTCGACCAGGGAGGCTGGCTACACCTTC. It codes for CASSYSTREAGYTF.

The V and J genes are TRBV5-1 and TRBJ2-6, with D possibly being TRBD2 (6 bases). Germline V lookup: CDR1 SGHRS, CDR2 YFSETQ. The CDR3 covers 19 residues. V was cut by 0 bases and J by 0 bases, with 16 bases left in between. CDR3 in amino acids: CASSLGPQGLSSGANVLTF. CDR3 sequence (DNA): TGCGCCAGCAGCTTGGGCCCCCAGGGACTGAGCTCTGGGGCCAACGTCCTGACTTTC.

This chain joins TRBV19 and TRBJ2-6; 10 positions agree with TRBD1. V shed 0 bases and J 3 bases; nucleotides not matched to a gene: 2. There are 17 residues in the CDR3. Per the germline V gene, CDR1 is LNHDA and CDR2 is SQIVND (reference sequence). The CDR3 nucleotides are TGTGCCAGTAGTATAGAGACAGGGGGCGTTGGGGCCAACGTCCTGACTTTC. It translates to CASSIETGGVGANVLTF.

The table lists this clone with a count of one. The junction differs from germline at one of its ends, possibly a read error. The J gene is TRBJ2-7, the V gene TRBV2, with a tentative D call TRBD1 (6 bases). This CDR3 is built from 13 residues. The V gene's germline CDR1 is SNHLY and CDR2 FYNNEI. CDR3 DNA sequence: TGTACCAGCAGCGAGGGGGACTCCTACGAGCAGTACTTC. Protein product: CTSSEGDSYEQYF.

This clone was found many times. The rearrangement uses TRBV2 and TRBJ1-5; D remains unclear. The CDR3 sequence is 14 residues long. V was pared by 7 bases and J by 2 bases, with 12 bases between. The germline CDR1 and CDR2 sequences are SNHLY and FYNNEI. The DNA of the CDR3 is TGTGCCAGCATCTCTAATCTGGGCAATCAGCCCCAGCATTTT. Protein product: CASISNLGNQPQHF.

The chain carries TRBV21-1 and TRBJ1-2; the table's D call, TRBD1, has no DNA check behind it. TRBV21-1 is flagged as a pseudogene. This CDR3 has 14 amino acids. CDR3 nucleotides: TGTGCCAGCACCCCCCAAAGGGGATACTATGGCTACACCTTC. Its protein product is CASTPQRGYYGYTF.

This chain links TRBV13 with TRBJ2-1; the D gene is possibly TRBD2 (5 bases). The V end lost 2 bases, the J end lost 7 bases, and 6 bases lay between the germline ends. This CDR3 region has 12 residues. Per germline, CDR1 PRHDT and CDR2 FYEKMQ (reference sequence). CDR3 protein: CASSLRGNEQFF. The CDR3 DNA reads as TGTGCCAGCAGCTTACGGGGTAATGAGCAGTTCTTC.

This clone was detected only once. This chain links TRBV4-1 with TRBJ2-4, with TRBD1 matching 8 bases. J was trimmed by 6 bases and V by 5 bases; bases with no gene match: 9. CDR1 is MGHRA, CDR2 YSYEKL, per germline. CDR3 size: 15 residues. The CDR3, as DNA: TGCGCCAGCAGCATCGGGACAGGAATCGGAAACATTCAGTACTTC. Amino acids: CASSIGTGIGNIQYF.

The V call is TRBV10-1, the J call TRBJ2-2; D remains ambiguous. Trimming cost V 4 bases and J 0 bases, with 6 bases left between them. This CDR3 contains 14 residues. Germline V gene data show CDR1 as WNHNN and CDR2 as SYGVQD (reference sequence). The CDR3 sequence is CASSGLSNTGELFF. The CDR3 DNA is TGCGCCAGCAGTGGACTTTCGAACACCGGGGAGCTGTTTTTT.

V gene TRBV6-5 combines with J gene TRBJ1-2; D may be TRBD1 (5 bases). Germline-derived CDR1 and CDR2 are MNHEY and SVGAGI. The V end was cut by 7 bases, the J end by 1 base, with 13 bases between. The CDR3 runs 14 residues. CDR3 bases: TGTGCCAGCAAAACGGGGGGAAGTAACTATGGCTACACCTTC. Encoded protein: CASKTGGSNYGYTF.

This rearrangement joins TRBV6-5 to TRBJ2-3; D perhaps matches TRBD2 (7 bases). The CDR3 is 12 amino acids. Germline CDR1 MNHEY, CDR2 SVGAGI. V lost 8 bases and J lost 6, with 12 bases in between. The CDR3 DNA reads TGTGCCAGCCAAGGGGGGGCCGATACGCAGTATTTT. Protein: CASQGGADTQYF.